Described below is a single TCR beta chain sequence and its context. Its target is not known. Unmatched junction bases numbered 3, after V lost 0 bases and J lost 2 bases. The CDR3 contains 17 residues. The germline CDR1 and CDR2 sequences are SGHDT and YYEEEE. TCRdb's table, derived via immunoSEQ multiplex PCR, lists solely in-frame clones and lacks some. The table includes 1.5 million to 2.5 million clones, over 85% detected once. The sample belongs to a study of shared clonotypes between healthy human individuals. Study information: A couple of female and a few male donors aged 18 to 49 were enrolled. Every donor yielded three CD4 naive, three CD4 memory, two CD8 naive and one CD8 memory plate.

Study-wide findings and caveats: The study generally estimated greater richness for naive than memory subsets. Blood was the only sampled material, and tissue repertoires likely differ.

CD8 cells regarded as naive lacked CD45RO, were positively chosen for CCR7, and omitted terminally differentiated effector memory CD45RA+ cells. Sequenced input: naive CD8+ T cells sorted from blood. The J gene is TRBJ2-6, the V gene TRBV5-6; 9 bases are a match to TRBD1. The receptor was isolated from a man aged 18 to 35 in good health. Here the CDR3 DNA reads TGTGCCAGCAGCTTGGGACAGGGGGTCCCTGGGGCCAACGTCCTGACTTTC. Translation gives CASSLGQGVPGANVLTF.